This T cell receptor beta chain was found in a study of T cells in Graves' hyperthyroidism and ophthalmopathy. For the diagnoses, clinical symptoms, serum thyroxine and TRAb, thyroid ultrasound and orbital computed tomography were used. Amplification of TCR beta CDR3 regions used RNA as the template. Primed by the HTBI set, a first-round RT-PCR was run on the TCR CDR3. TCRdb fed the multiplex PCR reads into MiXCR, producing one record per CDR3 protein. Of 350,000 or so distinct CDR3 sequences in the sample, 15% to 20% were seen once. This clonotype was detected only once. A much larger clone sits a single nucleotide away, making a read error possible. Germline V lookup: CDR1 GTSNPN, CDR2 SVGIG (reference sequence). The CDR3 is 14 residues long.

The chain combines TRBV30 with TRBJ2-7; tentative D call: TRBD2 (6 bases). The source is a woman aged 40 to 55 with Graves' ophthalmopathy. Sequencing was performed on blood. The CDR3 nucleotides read TGTGCCCGGAGGAGGTTATTTATGGAGGGCGAGCAGTACTTC. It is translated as CARRRLFMEGEQYF.